The 13 T cell receptor beta chains in this list originate from one sample, sequenced in a study of T cell responses to AZD1222 COVID-19 vaccine. Clones were read by immunoSEQ multiplex PCR, and TCRdb kept only the in-frame ones, dropping some. The table includes around 130,000 clones, roughly nine tenths detected once. The specimen was peripheral blood, collected 28 days after the second AZD1222 dose. Receptor source: an adult who received the AZD1222 COVID-19 vaccine.

This clone was counted once. The CDR3 nucleotides are TGCGCCAGCAGCTTGGCCCAGTCCTACAATGAGCAGTTCTTC. Amino acid sequence: CASSLAQSYNEQFF. This chain uses TRBV5-1 with TRBJ2-1; D is unclear. From germline, CDR1 is SGHRS and CDR2 YFSETQ. This CDR3 is built from 14 residues. Trimming removed 0 bases at V and 1 base at J, with 5 bases between.

The gene calls are TRBV5-1 and TRBJ2-1; D is unresolved. There are 14 residues in the CDR3. The germline V and J ends were trimmed by 2 bases and 1 base, with 7 bases remaining between them. Looked up from germline, CDR1 is SGHRS and CDR2 is YFSETQ. The CDR3 nucleotides are TGCGCCAGCAGCTTCAGCAGATCCTACAATGAGCAGTTCTTC. It codes for CASSFSRSYNEQFF.

The J gene is TRBJ1-5, the V gene TRBV19, with D possibly matching TRBD1 (5 bases). Between the trimmed V and J ends, which lost 3 bases and 1 base, there was a span of 13 bases. The CDR3 covers 16 residues. Germline V gives CDR1 LNHDA, CDR2 SQIVND (reference sequence). The CDR3 nucleotides are TGTGCCAGTAGTATGCCCATGGGGGGGAGCAATCAGCCCCAGCATTTT. It codes for CASSMPMGGSNQPQHF.

The J gene is TRBJ1-2, the V gene TRBV9, with 11 nucleotides matching TRBD1. V trimming: 5 bases; J trimming: 8 bases; junction bases outside the gene matches: 14. Germline V gene data show CDR1 as SGDLS and CDR2 as YYNGEE. This CDR3 is built from 16 residues. The CDR3 protein is CASRDQQEDRGRGYTF. CDR3 sequence (DNA): TGTGCCAGCAGAGATCAGCAAGAGGACAGGGGGCGAGGCTACACCTTC.

The chain combines TRBV5-1 with TRBJ1-2; D not resolved. Per the germline V gene, CDR1 is SGHRS and CDR2 is YFSETQ. V gave up 4 bases and J gave up 7 bases, with 14 bases separating them. The CDR3 has 13 amino acids. The CDR3 region has the DNA TGCGCCAGCAGCCCGTTTAGGGATTCTGGCTACACCTTC. It yields the protein CASSPFRDSGYTF.

V is TRBV5-1 and J is TRBJ1-1, with a tentative D call TRBD1 (6 bases). Germline assignment: CDR1 SGHRS and CDR2 YFSETQ. This CDR3 contains 16 residues. Trimming took off 0 bases at V and 1 base at J, with 13 bases between the two ends. CDR3 in DNA: TGCGCCAGCAGCTTGGGGCCACAGGGCCCGAACACTGAAGCTTTCTTT. It codes for CASSLGPQGPNTEAFF.

V gene TRBV15 combines with J gene TRBJ2-3; TRBD2 matches 11 bases. The CDR3 covers 16 residues. The germline gives CDR1 LNHNV, CDR2 YYDKDF (reference sequence). With V trimmed by 4 bases and J by 5 bases, 8 bases remained unmatched. The CDR3 nucleotides are TGTGCCACCAGCACCCCCGGGACTAGCGGACTAGATACGCAGTATTTT. Amino acids: CATSTPGTSGLDTQYF.

This chain links TRBV29-1 with TRBJ1-1; unclear D gene. Trimming pared 6 bases from V and 3 bases from J, leaving 11 bases between. This CDR3 comprises 12 residues. In germline, CDR1 is SQVTM, CDR2 ANQGSEA. Here the CDR3 reads CSVFDGDTEAFF. CDR3 bases: TGCAGCGTCTTCGATGGGGACACTGAAGCTTTCTTT. Full variable domain (missing parts from reference TRBV29-1 and TRBJ1-1): SAVISQKPSRDICQRGTSLTIQCQVDSQVTMMFWYRQQPGQSLTLIATANQGSEATYESGFVIDKFPISRPNLTFSTLTVSNMSPEDSSIYLCSVFDGDTEAFFGQGTRLTVV.

This chain joins TRBV12-3 or TRBV12-4 and TRBJ2-1; the D is unclear. Trimming stripped 3 bases from V and 5 bases from J, with 8 bases between. The length of the CDR3 is 13 residues. The CDR3 coding sequence is TGTGCCAGCAGTTTCGGCAGCCACAATGAGCAGTTCTTC. Translation gives CASSFGSHNEQFF.

J is TRBJ1-1 and V is TRBV25-1; D possibly corresponds to TRBD1 (6 bases). Germline-derived CDR1 and CDR2 are MGHDK and SYGVNS. The CDR3 consists of 15 residues. V was pared by 4 bases and J by 0 bases, with 12 bases between. DNA of the CDR3: TGTGCCAGCAGTGCATGGGGGGGGCTGAACACTGAAGCTTTCTTT. Its protein is CASSAWGGLNTEAFF.

The V and J genes are TRBV18 and TRBJ1-3; no clear D gene. The ends were cut back, 4 bases at V and 8 bases at J, with 6 bases in the middle. The CDR3 consists of 11 residues. CDR1 and CDR2 (germline): KGHSH, LQKENI. DNA of the CDR3: TGTGCCAGCTCACGGGAGGACACCATATATTTT. Encoded protein: CASSREDTIYF.

The chain employs TRBV7-2 and TRBJ2-5; D call uncertain. This CDR3 contains 9 residues. CDR1 is SGHTA and CDR2 is FQGNSA in the germline V gene. Trimming removed 8 bases at V and 7 bases at J, with 5 bases between. CDR3 DNA: TGTGCCAGCCGACCGACCCAGTACTTC. This sequence encodes CASRPTQYF.

V and J are TRBV5-4 and TRBJ1-5, with D uncertain. Trimming removed 5 bases from V and 2 bases from J, with 14 bases in between. The CDR3 length is 15 residues. Germline assignment: CDR1 SGHNT and CDR2 YYREEE (reference sequence). The CDR3 nucleotides are TGTGCCAGCAGTCCGGACCCCGTAGGCAATCAGCCCCAGCATTTT. This encodes CASSPDPVGNQPQHF.